The 4 T cell receptor beta chains below were found in one sample sequenced in a study of Ad26.COV2.S vaccination and SARS-CoV-2 variants (TCRdb year 2021). The method behind the library was the immunoSEQ multiplex PCR assay. TCRdb took over this immuneACCESS table, retaining in-frame rearrangements with V and J assigned. Such tables are incomplete; in checked studies, under half of the missing clones stem from an unresolved V gene, and the remainder is unexplained. The sample table holds approximately 140,000 clones, of which roughly 88% were seen once. Of the sample, approximately 5% is held by the ten largest clones. This sample's time point label indicates: individuals recovered from natural SARS-CoV-2 infection. Material: peripheral blood, obtained after recovery from COVID-19. The receptor set was obtained from a human donor who had recovered from COVID-19.

The chain uses TRBV12-3 or TRBV12-4 and TRBJ2-7; D gene uncertain. The CDR3 runs 13 residues. V was cut by 5 bases and J by 5 bases, with 13 bases left in between. The CDR3 reads CASSPLLPDEQYF. DNA of the CDR3: TGTGCCAGCAGTCCCCTATTACCAGACGAGCAGTACTTC.

The chain has TRBV12-3 or TRBV12-4 and TRBJ1-1; the D gene is possibly TRBD1 (5 bases). Trimming left V 9 bases short and J 4 bases short, with 15 bases between. The CDR3 contains 13 residues. This CDR3 reads CASLPWGGTEAFF. As DNA, the CDR3 is TGTGCCAGTCTCCCGTGGGGGGGCACTGAAGCTTTCTTT.

In the case of this clone: Different DNA sequences within this sample yield the same CDR3. The chain combines TRBV5-1 with TRBJ2-7; D gene ambiguous. Per germline, CDR1 SGHRS and CDR2 YFSETQ. The V and J ends lost 2 bases and 0 bases respectively, with 6 bases between them. CDR3 length: 13 amino acids. The chain's CDR3 is CASSLVGSYEQYF. For the CDR3, the DNA is TGCGCCAGCAGCTTAGTAGGCTCCTACGAGCAGTACTTC.

In this sample, this clone turned up a few times. DNA of the CDR3: TGTGCCACCGACAGAAGCGGAGATACGCAGTATTTT. It is translated as CATDRSGDTQYF. The V gene is TRBV19, the J gene TRBJ2-3, with D tentatively TRBD1 or TRBD2 (5 bases each). Trimming left V 10 bases short and J 5 bases short, with 13 bases between. The CDR3 runs to 12 residues. CDR1 is LNHDA, CDR2 SQIVND, per germline (reference sequence).